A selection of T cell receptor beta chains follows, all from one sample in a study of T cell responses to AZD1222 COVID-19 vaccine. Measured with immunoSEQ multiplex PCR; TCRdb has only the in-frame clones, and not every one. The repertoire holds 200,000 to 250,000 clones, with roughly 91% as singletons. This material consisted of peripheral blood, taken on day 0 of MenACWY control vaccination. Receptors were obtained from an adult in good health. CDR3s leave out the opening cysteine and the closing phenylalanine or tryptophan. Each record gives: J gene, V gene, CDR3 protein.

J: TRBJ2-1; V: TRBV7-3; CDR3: ASSSSLSSYNEQF
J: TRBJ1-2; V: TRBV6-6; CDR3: ASSYSSNGYT
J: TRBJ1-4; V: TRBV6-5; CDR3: AVQGGVYEKLF
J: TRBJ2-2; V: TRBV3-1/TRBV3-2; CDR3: ASSQAGFTGELF
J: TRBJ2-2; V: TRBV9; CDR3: ASSPWGGQGGELF
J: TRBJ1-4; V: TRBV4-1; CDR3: ASSLAAGGREKLF
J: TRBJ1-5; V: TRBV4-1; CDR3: ASSLKGTGAPNQPQH
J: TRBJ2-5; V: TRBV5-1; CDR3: ASSGGGRETQY
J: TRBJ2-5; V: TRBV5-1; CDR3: ASRGGGPAETQY
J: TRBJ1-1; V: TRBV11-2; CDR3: ASSRDRGSEAF
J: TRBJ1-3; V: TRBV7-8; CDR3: ASSPDRLGNTIY
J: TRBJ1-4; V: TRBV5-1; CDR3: ASSSGVRDGEKLF
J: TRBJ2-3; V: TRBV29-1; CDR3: SVSSGGARDTQY
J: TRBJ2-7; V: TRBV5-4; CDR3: ASSPGVHHEQY
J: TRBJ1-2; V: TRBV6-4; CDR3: ASSDSMRANYGYT
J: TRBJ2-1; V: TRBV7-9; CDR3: ASSLGTGAANEQF
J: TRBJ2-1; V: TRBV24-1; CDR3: ATSDQTSTSYNEQF
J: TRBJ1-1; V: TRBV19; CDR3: ASSIGQAGTEAF
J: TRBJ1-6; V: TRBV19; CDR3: ASSISPPGGYNSPLH
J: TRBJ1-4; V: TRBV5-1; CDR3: ASSLGSTNEKLF
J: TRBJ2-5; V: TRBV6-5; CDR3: ASILQGVRETQY
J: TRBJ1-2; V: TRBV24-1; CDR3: ATSDSGGYT
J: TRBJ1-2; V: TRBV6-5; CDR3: ASRAGFNYGYT
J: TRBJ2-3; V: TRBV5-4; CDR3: ASSFILGTDTQY
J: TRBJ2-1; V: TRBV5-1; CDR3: ASSGSRNEQF
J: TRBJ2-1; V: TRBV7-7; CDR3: ASSSVSRTDEQF
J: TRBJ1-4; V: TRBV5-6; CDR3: ASSKTGGYEKLF
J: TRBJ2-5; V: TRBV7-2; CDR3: ASSLGLAETQY
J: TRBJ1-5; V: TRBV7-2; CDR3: ASSLGAGRNQPQH
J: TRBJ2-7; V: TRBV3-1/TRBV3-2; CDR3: ASSLATYEQY
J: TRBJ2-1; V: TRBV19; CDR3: ASSKTGNVNEQF
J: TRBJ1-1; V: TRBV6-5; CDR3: ASTQGQGNTEAF
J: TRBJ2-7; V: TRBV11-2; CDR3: ASSLGSGRYEQY
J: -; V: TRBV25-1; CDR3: ASRETGFNHNEQF
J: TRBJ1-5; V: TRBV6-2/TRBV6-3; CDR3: ASSYQTGRENNQPQH
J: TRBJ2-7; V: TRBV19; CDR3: ASSIGASGLYEQY
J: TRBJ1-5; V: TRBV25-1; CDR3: ASSESGGTNQPQH
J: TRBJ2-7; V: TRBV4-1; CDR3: ASSQGWGRTYEQY
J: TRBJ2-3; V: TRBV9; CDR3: ASTPGGPGTDTQY
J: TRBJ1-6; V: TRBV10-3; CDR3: AISESTSPLH
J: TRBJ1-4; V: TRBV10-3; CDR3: AISERTANINEKLF
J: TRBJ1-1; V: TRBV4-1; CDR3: ASSQGGVVNTEAF
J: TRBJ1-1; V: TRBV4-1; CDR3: ASSLEGGNTEAF
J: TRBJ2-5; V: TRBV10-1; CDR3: ASSFDSGKEETQY
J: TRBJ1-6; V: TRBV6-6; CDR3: ASSYRVISYNSPLH
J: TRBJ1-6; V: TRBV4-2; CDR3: ASSQALENSPLH
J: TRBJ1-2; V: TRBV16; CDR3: ASSRQLWGYT
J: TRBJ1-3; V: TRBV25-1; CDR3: ASSSGQGAGNTIY
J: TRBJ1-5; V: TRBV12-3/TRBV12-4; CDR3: ASSTEGKPQH
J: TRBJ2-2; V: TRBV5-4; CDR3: ASSPGFPGELF
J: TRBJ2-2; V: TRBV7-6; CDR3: ASSLEPGHGELF
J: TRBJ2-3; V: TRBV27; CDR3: ASSKLVGAVADTQY
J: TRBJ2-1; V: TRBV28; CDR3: ASSFLGQVASQF
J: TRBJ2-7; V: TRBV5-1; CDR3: ASSSGRGTGFYEQY
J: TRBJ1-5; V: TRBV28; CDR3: ASRPGGVPQH
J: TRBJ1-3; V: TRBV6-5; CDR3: ASTRSGFGNTIY
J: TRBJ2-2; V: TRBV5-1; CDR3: ASSLVRANTGELF